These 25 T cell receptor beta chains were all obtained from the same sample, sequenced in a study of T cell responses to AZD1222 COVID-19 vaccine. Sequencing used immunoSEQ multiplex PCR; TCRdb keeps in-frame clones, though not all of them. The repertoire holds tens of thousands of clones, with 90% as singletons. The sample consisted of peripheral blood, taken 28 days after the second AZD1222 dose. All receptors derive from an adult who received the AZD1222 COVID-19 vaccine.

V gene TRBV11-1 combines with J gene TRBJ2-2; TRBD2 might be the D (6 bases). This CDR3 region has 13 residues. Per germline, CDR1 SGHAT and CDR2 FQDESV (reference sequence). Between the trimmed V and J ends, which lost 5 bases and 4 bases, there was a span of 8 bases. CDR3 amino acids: CASSAGLTGELFF. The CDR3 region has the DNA TGTGCCAGCAGCGCGGGACTCACCGGGGAGCTGTTTTTT.

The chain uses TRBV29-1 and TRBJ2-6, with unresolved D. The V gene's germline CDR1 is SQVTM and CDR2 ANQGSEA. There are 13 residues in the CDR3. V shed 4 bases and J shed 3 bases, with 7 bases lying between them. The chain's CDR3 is CSVARSGANVLTF. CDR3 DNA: TGCAGCGTTGCTCGGAGTGGGGCCAACGTCCTGACTTTC.

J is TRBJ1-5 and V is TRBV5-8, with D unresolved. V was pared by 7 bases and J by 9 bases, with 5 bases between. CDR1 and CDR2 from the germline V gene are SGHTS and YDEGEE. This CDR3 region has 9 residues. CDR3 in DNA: TGTGCCAGCGGGATGCCCCAGCATTTT. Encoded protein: CASGMPQHF.

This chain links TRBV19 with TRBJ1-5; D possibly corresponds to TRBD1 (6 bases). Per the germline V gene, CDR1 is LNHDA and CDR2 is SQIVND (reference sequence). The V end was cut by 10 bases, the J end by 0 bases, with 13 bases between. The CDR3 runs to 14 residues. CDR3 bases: TGTGCCACTCGACAGGACCGTAGCAATCAGCCCCAGCATTTT. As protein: CATRQDRSNQPQHF.

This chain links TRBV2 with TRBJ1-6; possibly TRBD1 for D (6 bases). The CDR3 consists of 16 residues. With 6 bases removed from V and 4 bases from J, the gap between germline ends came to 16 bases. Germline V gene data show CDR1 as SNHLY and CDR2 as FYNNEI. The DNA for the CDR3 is TGTGCCAGCAGAGAGACAGGACGCCAATATAATTCACCCCTCCACTTT. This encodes CASRETGRQYNSPLHF.

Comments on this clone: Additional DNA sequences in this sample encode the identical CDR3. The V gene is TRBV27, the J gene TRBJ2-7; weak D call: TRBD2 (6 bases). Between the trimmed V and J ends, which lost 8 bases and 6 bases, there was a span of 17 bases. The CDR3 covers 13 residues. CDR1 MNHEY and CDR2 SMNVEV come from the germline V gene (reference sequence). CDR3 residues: CASRTGVGGEQYF. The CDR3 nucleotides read TGTGCCAGCCGAACAGGAGTGGGAGGCGAGCAGTACTTC.

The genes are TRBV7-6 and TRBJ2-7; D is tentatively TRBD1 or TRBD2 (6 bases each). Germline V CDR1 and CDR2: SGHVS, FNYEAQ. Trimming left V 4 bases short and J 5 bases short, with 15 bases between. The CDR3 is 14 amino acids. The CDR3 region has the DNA TGTGCCAGCAGCTCTCAAAGGGGGGCCCACGAGCAGTACTTC. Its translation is CASSSQRGAHEQYF.

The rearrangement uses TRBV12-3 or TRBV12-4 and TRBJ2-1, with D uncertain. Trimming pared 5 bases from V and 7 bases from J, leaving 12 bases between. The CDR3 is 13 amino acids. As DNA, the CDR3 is TGTGCCAGCAGTCCCTTAGCCGAAAATGAGCAGTTCTTC. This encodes CASSPLAENEQFF.

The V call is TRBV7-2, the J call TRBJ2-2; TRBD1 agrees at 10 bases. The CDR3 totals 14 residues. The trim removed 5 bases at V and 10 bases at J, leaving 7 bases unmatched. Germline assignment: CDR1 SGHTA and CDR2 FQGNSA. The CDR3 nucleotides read TGTGCCAGCAGCCCCGGGACAGGGGAAGCGGAGCTGTTTTTT. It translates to CASSPGTGEAELFF.

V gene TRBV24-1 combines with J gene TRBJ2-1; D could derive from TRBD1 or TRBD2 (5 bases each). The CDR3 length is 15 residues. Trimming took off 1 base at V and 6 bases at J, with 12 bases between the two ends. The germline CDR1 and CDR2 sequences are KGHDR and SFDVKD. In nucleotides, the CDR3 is TGTGCCACCAGTGATTTTTGGACTGGGGCCAATGAGCAGTTCTTC. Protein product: CATSDFWTGANEQFF.

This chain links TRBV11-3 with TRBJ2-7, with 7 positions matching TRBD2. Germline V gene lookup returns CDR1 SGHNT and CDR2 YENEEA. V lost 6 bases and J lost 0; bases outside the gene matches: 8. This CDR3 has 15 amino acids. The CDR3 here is CASSSASGYSYEQYF. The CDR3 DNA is TGTGCCAGCAGTTCCGCTAGCGGCTACTCCTACGAGCAGTACTTC.

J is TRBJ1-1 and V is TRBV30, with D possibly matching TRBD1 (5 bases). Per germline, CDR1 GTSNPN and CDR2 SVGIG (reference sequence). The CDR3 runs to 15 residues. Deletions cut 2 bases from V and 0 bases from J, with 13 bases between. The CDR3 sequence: CAWSLPGGLNTEAFF. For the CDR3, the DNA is TGTGCCTGGAGTCTCCCCGGGGGATTGAACACTGAAGCTTTCTTT. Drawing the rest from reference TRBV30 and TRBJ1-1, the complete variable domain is SQTIHQWPATLVQPVGSPLSLECTVEGTSNPNLYWYRQAAGRGLQLLFYSVGIGQISSEVPQNLSASRPQDRQFILSSKKLLLSDSGFYLCAWSLPGGLNTEAFFGQGTRLTVV.

The CDR3 sequence is CASSARDVSNEKLFF. For the CDR3, the DNA is TGTGCCAGCAGCGCCCGGGACGTTTCTAATGAAAAACTGTTTTTT. This sequence joins TRBV9 and TRBJ1-4; D perhaps matches TRBD1 (5 bases). Germline CDR1 reads SGDLS; CDR2 reads YYNGEE. V was trimmed by 3 bases and J by 3 bases, leaving 12 bases between them. The CDR3 spans 15 residues.

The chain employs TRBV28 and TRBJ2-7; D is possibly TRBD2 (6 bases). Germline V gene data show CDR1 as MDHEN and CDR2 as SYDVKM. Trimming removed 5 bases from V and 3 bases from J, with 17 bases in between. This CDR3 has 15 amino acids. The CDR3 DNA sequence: TGTGCCAGCAGTCTCTCCCCTAGCGACGACTACGAGCAGTACTTC. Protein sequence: CASSLSPSDDYEQYF.

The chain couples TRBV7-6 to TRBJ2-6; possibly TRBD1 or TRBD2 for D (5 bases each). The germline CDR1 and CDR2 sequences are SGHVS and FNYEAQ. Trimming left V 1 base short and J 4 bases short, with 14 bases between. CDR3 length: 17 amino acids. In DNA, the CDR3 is TGTGCCAGCAGCTTAGTCGCTGCAGGGACCGGGGCCAACGTCCTGACTTTC. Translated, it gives CASSLVAAGTGANVLTF. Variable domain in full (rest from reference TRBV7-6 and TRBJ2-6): GAGVSQSPRYKVTKRGQDVALRCDPISGHVSLYWYRQALGQGPEFLTYFNYEAQQDKSGLPNDRFSAERPEGSISTLTIQRTEQRDSAMYRCASSLVAAGTGANVLTFGAGSRLTVL.

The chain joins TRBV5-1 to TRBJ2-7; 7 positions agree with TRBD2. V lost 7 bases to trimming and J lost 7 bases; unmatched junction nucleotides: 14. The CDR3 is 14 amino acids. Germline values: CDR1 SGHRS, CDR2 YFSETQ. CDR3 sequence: CASRVDGTGGEQYF. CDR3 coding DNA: TGCGCCAGCCGGGTGGACGGGACGGGGGGAGAGCAGTACTTC.

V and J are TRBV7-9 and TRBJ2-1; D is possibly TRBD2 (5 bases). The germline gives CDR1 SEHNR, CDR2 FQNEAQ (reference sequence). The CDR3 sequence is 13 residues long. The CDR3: CASVELSYNEQFF. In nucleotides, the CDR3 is TGTGCTAGCGTGGAGCTCAGCTACAATGAGCAGTTCTTC.

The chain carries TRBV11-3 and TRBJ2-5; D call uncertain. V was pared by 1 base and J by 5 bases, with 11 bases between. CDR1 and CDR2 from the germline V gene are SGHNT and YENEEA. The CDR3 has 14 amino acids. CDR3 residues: CASSLGRLWETQYF. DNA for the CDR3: TGTGCCAGCAGCTTAGGCAGGCTTTGGGAGACCCAGTACTTC.

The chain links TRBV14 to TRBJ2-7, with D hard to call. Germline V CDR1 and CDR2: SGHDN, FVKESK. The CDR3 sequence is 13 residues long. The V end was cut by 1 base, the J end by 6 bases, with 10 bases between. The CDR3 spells CASSQARLGEQYF. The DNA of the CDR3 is TGTGCCAGCAGCCAAGCCAGGTTGGGCGAGCAGTACTTC.

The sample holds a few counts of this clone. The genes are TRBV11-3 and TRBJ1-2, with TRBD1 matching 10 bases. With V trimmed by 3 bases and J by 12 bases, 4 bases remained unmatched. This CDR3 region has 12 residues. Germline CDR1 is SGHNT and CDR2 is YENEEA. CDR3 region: CASSLEGQGNTF. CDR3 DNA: TGTGCCAGCAGCTTGGAGGGACAGGGGAACACCTTC. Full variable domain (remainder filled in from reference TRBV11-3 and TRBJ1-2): EAGVVQSPRYKIIEKKQPVAFWCNPISGHNTLYWYLQNLGQGPELLIRYENEEAVDDSQLPKDRFSAERLKGVDSTLKIQPAELGDSAVYLCASSLEGQGNTFGSGTRLTVV.

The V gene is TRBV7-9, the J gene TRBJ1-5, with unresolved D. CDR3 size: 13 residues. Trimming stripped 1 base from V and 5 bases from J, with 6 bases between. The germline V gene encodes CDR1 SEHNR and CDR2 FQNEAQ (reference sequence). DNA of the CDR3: TGTGCCAGCAGCTTAGTTCAGCATCAGCCCCAGCATTTT. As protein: CASSLVQHQPQHF.

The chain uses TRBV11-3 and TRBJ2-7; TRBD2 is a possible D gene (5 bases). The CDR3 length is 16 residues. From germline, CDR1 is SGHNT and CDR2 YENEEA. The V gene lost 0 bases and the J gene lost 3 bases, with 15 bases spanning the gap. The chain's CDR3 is CASSLDWQRSLYEQYF. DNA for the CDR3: TGTGCCAGCAGCTTAGATTGGCAGCGGAGCCTCTACGAGCAGTACTTC.

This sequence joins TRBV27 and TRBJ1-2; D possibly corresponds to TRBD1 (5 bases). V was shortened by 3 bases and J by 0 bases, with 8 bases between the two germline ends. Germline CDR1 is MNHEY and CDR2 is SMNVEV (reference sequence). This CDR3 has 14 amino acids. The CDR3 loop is CASSLTAANYGYTF. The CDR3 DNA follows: TGTGCCAGCAGTTTGACAGCAGCTAACTATGGCTACACCTTC.

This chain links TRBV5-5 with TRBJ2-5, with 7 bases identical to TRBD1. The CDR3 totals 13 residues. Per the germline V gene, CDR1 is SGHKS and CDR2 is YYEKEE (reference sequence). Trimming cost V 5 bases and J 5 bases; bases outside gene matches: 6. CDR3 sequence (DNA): TGTGCCAGCAGTACCCAGGGGGTCGAGACCCAGTACTTC. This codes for CASSTQGVETQYF.

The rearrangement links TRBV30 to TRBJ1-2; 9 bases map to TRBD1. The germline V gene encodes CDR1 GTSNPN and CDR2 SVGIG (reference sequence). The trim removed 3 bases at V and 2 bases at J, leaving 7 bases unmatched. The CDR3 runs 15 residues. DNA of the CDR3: TGTGCCTGGAGCGGGACAGGGACGGGCAACTATGGCTACACCTTC. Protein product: CAWSGTGTGNYGYTF.